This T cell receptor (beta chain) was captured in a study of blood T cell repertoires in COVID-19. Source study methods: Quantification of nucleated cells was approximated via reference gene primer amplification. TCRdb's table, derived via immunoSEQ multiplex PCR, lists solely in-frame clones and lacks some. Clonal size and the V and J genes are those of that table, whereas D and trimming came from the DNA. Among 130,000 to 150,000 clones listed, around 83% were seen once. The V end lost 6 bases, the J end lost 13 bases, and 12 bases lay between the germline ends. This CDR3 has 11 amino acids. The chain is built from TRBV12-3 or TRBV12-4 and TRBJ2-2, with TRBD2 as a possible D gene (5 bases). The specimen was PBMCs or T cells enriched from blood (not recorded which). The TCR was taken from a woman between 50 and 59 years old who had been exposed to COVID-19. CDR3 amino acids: CASSPSEGLFF. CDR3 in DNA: TGTGCCAGCAGCCCCTCCGAGGGGCTGTTTTTT.